Included here is one T cell receptor beta chain sequence, with context. This clone was observed once. Its antigen target is currently unknown. Base qualities are not recorded, but no much larger clone differs from it by a single base. Participants in the prospective study were aged about 18 to 95 years, lived in about two dozen United States geographic areas, and enrolled through a virtual design. In the prospective study, cohorts were assigned on the basis of participant-reported clinical history obtained from a screening survey and a study questionnaire. Each participant in the prospective study had whole blood, serum and a nasopharyngeal or oropharyngeal swab collected by mobile phlebotomists. Over a 2-month period, participants in the prospective study had the option of providing additional blood draws and questionnaires. Prospective study blood samples were shipped either frozen or at room temperature before DNA extraction.

TCRbeta CDR3 regions were amplified from genomic DNA by means of the immunoSEQ Assay, a bias-controlled multiplex PCR. Processing in the source paper ran as follows. Nucleated cell counts per sample were estimated from amplification of reference gene primers within the assay. Sequence reads were collapsed and filtered to measure the absolute abundance of every unique TCRbeta CDR3 rearrangement. For each sample, productive Simpson clonality was calculated as the square root of Simpson's diversity index over productive rearrangements. TCRdb took this table from immuneACCESS and kept in-frame rearrangements with V and J called. Such tables lack part of the clones; where checked against another copy, unresolved V genes explain under half of the gap, and the rest is unexplained. V and J calls and clone size follow that table, whereas D and trimming were derived from the DNA. This sample holds roughly 220,000 clones; 70% to 85% were observed only once. The ten largest account for 1.3% of the sample.

The germline V gene sets CDR1 to MDHEN and CDR2 to SYDVKM. The junction shows trimming of 5 bases on V and 4 bases on J, and the gene matches do not reach 6 bases of it. The CDR3, cysteine through phenylalanine, is 16 amino acids long. The kept DNA is CDR3 alone, 48 bases in frame from the first base. This entry is derived from a study of blood T cell repertoires in COVID-19 (dated by TCRdb to about 2020). Context from the whole study: Samples from collaborators originated in the United States, Italy and Spain and spanned both the acute and convalescent phases of COVID-19. The prospective study material was composed of cDNA or gDNA derived from T cells, B-cell-depleted T cells, or PBMCs. The dataset comprised deeply sampled blood TCRbeta repertoires from subjects exposed to, actively infected with, or recovered from COVID-19. The repertoires were released in a freely available public database intended as a resource for research on the immune response to SARS-CoV-2. Samples were obtained from the ongoing ImmuneRACE study (first 160 participants) and from 1,254 subjects provided by 6 global collaborators. Sample metadata almost always included a de-identified subject ID, COVID-19 status, age in years and sex. Where available, HLA class I and class II types were taken from metadata supplied by the sample provider and were not determined by assay-based typing.

The research as a whole found: The quantity of clinical and demographic metadata differed by source and by participant and was supplied without curation.

The chain is made from TRBV28 and TRBJ2-7, with TRBD2 identical over 15 junction bases. This clonotype was sampled from a woman aged 40 to 50 with acute COVID-19. Input material: PBMCs or T cells enriched from blood (not recorded which). The bases are TGTGCCAGCAGTATCGGGACTAGCGGGGGGTTTTACGAGCAGTACTTC. Protein translation: CASSIGTSGGFYEQYF.